Each of the 30 T cell receptor beta chains below was sequenced from the same sample in a study of T cell responses to AZD1222 COVID-19 vaccine. Sequencing used immunoSEQ multiplex PCR; TCRdb keeps in-frame clones, though not all of them. The profile shows 120,000 to 150,000 clones, around 88% of them singletons. Source: peripheral blood, taken on day 0 of AZD1222 vaccination. These receptors were obtained from an adult in good health.

Written as DNA, the CDR3 is TGTGCCAGTAGTAGGCGGACTAGCGGGAACACCGGGGAGCTGTTTTTT. It translates to CASSRRTSGNTGELFF. The rearrangement joins TRBV19 to TRBJ2-2; 10 nucleotides align to TRBD2. There are 16 residues in the CDR3. Germline CDR1 is LNHDA and CDR2 is SQIVND (reference sequence). The V and J ends lost 4 bases and 1 base, in that order; junction bases with no gene match: 3.

The chain combines TRBV18 with TRBJ2-7; TRBD2 aligns across 7 bases. The CDR3 consists of 17 residues. Germline trimming cut 4 bases from V and 1 base from J; bases unmatched to any gene: 13. From germline, CDR1 is KGHSH and CDR2 LQKENI. The CDR3 loop reads CASSLIPRTGGSYEQYF. The CDR3 DNA reads as TGTGCCAGCTCACTTATCCCTAGAACGGGAGGATCCTACGAGCAGTACTTC. Drawing the rest from reference TRBV18 and TRBJ2-7, the complete variable domain is NAGVMQNPRHLVRRRGQEARLRCSPMKGHSHVYWYRQLPEEGLKFMVYLQKENIIDESGMPKERFSAEFPKEGPSILRIQQVVRGDSAAYFCASSLIPRTGGSYEQYFGPGTRLTVT.

CDR3 in amino acids: CASSRDGANSPLHF. The DNA for the CDR3 is TGTGCCAGCAGTCGGGACGGAGCCAATTCACCCCTCCACTTT. This chain connects TRBV27 to TRBJ1-6, with D perhaps TRBD1 (5 bases). The V gene lost 5 bases and the J gene lost 7 bases, with 12 bases spanning the gap. The CDR3 contains 14 residues. Per the germline V gene, CDR1 is MNHEY and CDR2 is SMNVEV (reference sequence).

The chain uses TRBV6-2 or TRBV6-3 and TRBJ1-1; 8 bases line up with TRBD1. The CDR3 is made up of 15 amino acids. Germline V lookup: CDR1 MNHEY, CDR2 SVGEGT. The junction had 9 bases not matched to a gene; V was cut back by 4 bases and J by 5 bases. The CDR3 nucleotides read TGTGCCAGCAGTTTTGGACAGGGATGGAAGACTGAAGCTTTCTTT. The encoded protein is CASSFGQGWKTEAFF.

This clone was recorded a few times. The chain combines TRBV21-1 with TRBJ1-5. TRBV21-1 is noted as a pseudogene. This CDR3 comprises 14 residues. The CDR3: CASSLIPLVQPQHF. The DNA for the CDR3 is TGTGCCAGCAGCCTGATCCCTCTGGTTCAGCCCCAGCATTTT.

The rearrangement uses TRBV15 and TRBJ2-5, with D unresolved. Deletions cut 2 bases from V and 1 base from J, with 8 bases between. CDR1 and CDR2 (germline): LNHNV, YYDKDF (reference sequence). The CDR3 covers 14 residues. In nucleotides, the CDR3 is TGTGCCACCAGCAGAAGTGGCAGCCAAGAGACCCAGTACTTC. Translating it yields CATSRSGSQETQYF.

The chain carries TRBV11-2 and TRBJ2-1; D is uncertain. The germline V gene has CDR1 SGHAT and CDR2 FQNNGV. V dropped 5 bases and J dropped 3 bases, with 11 bases sitting between them. The CDR3 loop spans 14 amino acids. The chain's CDR3 is CASSHRTFYNEQFF. CDR3 nucleotides: TGTGCCAGCAGCCACCGTACGTTCTACAATGAGCAGTTCTTC.

Of note for this clone: Other nucleotide sequences from this sample produce the same CDR3. The genes are TRBV12-3 or TRBV12-4 and TRBJ1-3; D is unclear. V was pared by 7 bases and J by 3 bases, with 7 bases between. The CDR3 totals 12 residues. The chain's CDR3 is CASTLLGNTIYF. The CDR3 bases are TGTGCCAGCACCCTCCTTGGAAACACCATATATTTT.

The rearrangement uses TRBV6-2 or TRBV6-3 and TRBJ1-5, with 9 bases lining up with TRBD1. The ends lost 4 bases at V and 0 bases at J; junction bases unmatched: 4. The CDR3 runs to 16 residues. Per the germline V gene, CDR1 is MNHEY and CDR2 is SVGEGT. The CDR3 reads CASSWDRDYSNQPQHF. The DNA of the CDR3 is TGTGCCAGCAGTTGGGACAGGGACTATAGCAATCAGCCCCAGCATTTT.

The V and J genes are TRBV27 and TRBJ2-3; 7 bases align to TRBD2. This CDR3 has 15 amino acids. The germline gives CDR1 MNHEY, CDR2 SMNVEV (reference sequence). J gave up 4 bases and V 0 bases, and 4 bases lay outside the gene matches. As DNA, the CDR3 is TGTGCCAGCAGTTTATCGGGGGGGGTCCCAGATACGCAGTATTTT. It is translated as CASSLSGGVPDTQYF.

The gene calls are TRBV4-3 and TRBJ2-1; 14 bases match TRBD2. With 6 bases clipped from V and 9 bases from J, the junction kept 7 bases outside the gene matches. The CDR3 is 15 amino acids. The germline V gene has CDR1 LGHNA and CDR2 YSLEER. The DNA of the CDR3 is TGCGCCAGCAGGCTGGGACTAGCGGGAGAAAGTGAGCAGTTCTTC. Encoded protein: CASRLGLAGESEQFF.

The sample holds one count of this clone. The rearrangement uses TRBV5-1 and TRBJ1-3, with unresolved D. Germline assignment: CDR1 SGHRS and CDR2 YFSETQ. CDR3 length: 16 amino acids. Trimming left V 5 bases short and J 1 base short, with 16 bases between. The CDR3 sequence: CASRSQSGGSGNTIYF. The DNA for the CDR3 is TGCGCCAGCAGATCCCAGTCCGGCGGGTCTGGAAACACCATATATTTT.

The rearrangement uses TRBV6-5 and TRBJ2-7, with D possibly TRBD1 on 6 matching bases. Germline V gene data show CDR1 as MNHEY and CDR2 as SVGAGI. Between the trimmed V and J ends, which lost 5 bases and 2 bases, there was a span of 13 bases. The CDR3 consists of 14 residues. CDR3 sequence reads: CASSPRGAAYEQYF. In nucleotides, the CDR3 is TGTGCCAGCAGTCCCAGGGGAGCGGCCTACGAGCAGTACTTC.

The V call is TRBV5-4, the J call TRBJ1-2; no clear D. Deletions cut 1 base from V and 6 bases from J, with 13 bases between. The CDR3 extends over 14 amino acids. Germline CDR1 SGHNT, CDR2 YYREEE (reference sequence). The CDR3 nucleotides read TGTGCCAGCAGCTTGAGGGTATGGTCGGATGGCTACACCTTC. Translation: CASSLRVWSDGYTF. Filled out from reference TRBV5-4 and TRBJ1-2, the complete variable domain reads ETGVTQSPTHLIKTRGQQVTLRCSSQSGHNTVSWYQQALGQGPQFIFQYYREEENGRGNFPPRFSGLQFPNYSSELNVNALELDDSALYLCASSLRVWSDGYTFGSGTRLTVV.

This chain joins TRBV29-1 and TRBJ1-4, with D perhaps matching TRBD1 (6 bases). The CDR3 is 13 residues long. CDR1 SQVTM and CDR2 ANQGSEA come from the germline V gene. Trimming shortened V by 6 bases and J by 4 bases, and 12 bases separated the two germline ends. CDR3: CSVLRDNNEKLFF. CDR3 nucleotides: TGCAGCGTACTCCGGGACAATAATGAAAAACTGTTTTTT.

CDR3 protein: CASSLVLASEQYF. DNA for the CDR3: TGTGCCAGCAGTTTGGTTCTAGCCTCCGAGCAGTACTTC. The chain joins TRBV12-3 or TRBV12-4 to TRBJ2-7, with D perhaps matching TRBD2 (5 bases). V lost 3 bases, J lost 6 bases, and 12 bases lay in between. The CDR3 length is 13 residues.

The rearrangement links TRBV9 to TRBJ1-1; a possible D gene is TRBD1 (5 bases). Germline CDR1 reads SGDLS; CDR2 reads YYNGEE. Trimming took off 0 bases at V and 6 bases at J, with 9 bases between the two ends. This CDR3 contains 13 residues. The CDR3 region has the DNA TGTGCCAGCAGCGTAGGGGGACGTGCTGAAGCTTTCTTT. This sequence encodes CASSVGGRAEAFF.

This chain connects TRBV19 to TRBJ2-1, with 9 bases matching TRBD2. V gave up 7 bases and J gave up 0 bases; unmatched junction bases: 7. Germline V gene lookup returns CDR1 LNHDA and CDR2 SQIVND (reference sequence). The CDR3 is 16 residues long. Here the CDR3 reads CASTSGRFSSYNEQFF. CDR3 nucleotides: TGTGCCAGTACCAGCGGGAGGTTTAGCTCCTACAATGAGCAGTTCTTC.

The genes are TRBV4-2 and TRBJ1-5; maybe TRBD1 (5 bases). The CDR3 has 14 residues. V was pared by 2 bases and J by 8 bases, with 13 bases between. The germline CDR1 and CDR2 sequences are LGHNA and YNFKEQ. Here the CDR3 DNA reads TGTGCCAGCAGCCAATTGGATCGGGGGGAGCCCCAGCATTTT. The encoded protein is CASSQLDRGEPQHF.

This chain joins TRBV4-3 and TRBJ2-7, with unresolved D. Deletions cut 2 bases from V and 4 bases from J, with 12 bases between. CDR1 and CDR2 from the germline V gene are LGHNA and YSLEER. The CDR3 contains 14 residues. CDR3 loop: CASSQSSPGYEQYF. CDR3 in DNA: TGCGCCAGCAGCCAAAGCAGCCCGGGTTACGAGCAGTACTTC.

This chain connects TRBV12-3 or TRBV12-4 to TRBJ1-1; 7 nucleotides match TRBD1. With 3 bases clipped from V and 4 bases from J, the junction kept 2 bases outside the gene matches. This CDR3 is built from 13 residues. CDR3 sequence reads: CASSFSGGTEAFF. The CDR3 nucleotides are TGTGCCAGCAGTTTTTCAGGGGGCACTGAAGCTTTCTTT.

CDR3 sequence reads: CATSRDRRGYTF. The DNA for the CDR3 is TGTGCCACCAGCAGAGACAGAAGGGGCTACACCTTC. The chain is built from TRBV15 and TRBJ1-2; D is undetermined. Trimming removed 0 bases at V and 8 bases at J, with 7 bases between. Germline V gene data show CDR1 as LNHNV and CDR2 as YYDKDF (reference sequence). The CDR3 loop spans 12 amino acids. Filled out from reference TRBV15 and TRBJ1-2, the complete variable domain reads DAMVIQNPRYQVTQFGKPVTLSCSQTLNHNVMYWYQQKSSQAPKLLFHYYDKDFNNEADTPDNFQSRRPNTSFCFLDIRSPGLGDTAMYLCATSRDRRGYTFGSGTRLTVV.

The chain recombines TRBV5-4 with TRBJ2-1; 8 bases agree with TRBD1. Germline CDR1 and CDR2: SGHNT and YYREEE (reference sequence). Trimming cost V 0 bases and J 9 bases; bases outside gene matches: 5. The CDR3 totals 14 residues. The CDR3 loop is CASSLETGAPEQFF. CDR3 DNA sequence: TGTGCCAGCAGCTTGGAGACAGGGGCTCCTGAGCAGTTCTTC.

The CDR3 loop reads CASSPLGTENSPLHF. The CDR3 bases are TGCGCCAGCAGCCCTCTAGGGACGGAAAATTCACCCCTCCACTTT. The V gene is TRBV4-3, the J gene TRBJ1-6; possibly TRBD1 for D (5 bases). The V end lost 4 bases, the J end lost 7 bases, and 14 bases lay between the germline ends. Germline V gives CDR1 LGHNA, CDR2 YSLEER. CDR3 size: 15 residues.

The chain carries TRBV10-3 and TRBJ2-1; unclear D gene. Germline CDR1 is ENHRY and CDR2 is SYGVKD. V shed 3 bases and J shed 6 bases, with 6 bases lying between them. The CDR3 contains 12 residues. CDR3 loop: CAISEGPNEQFF. In nucleotides, the CDR3 is TGTGCCATCAGTGAAGGGCCCAATGAGCAGTTCTTC.

This chain connects TRBV25-1 to TRBJ2-7; TRBD2 agrees at 10 bases. CDR3 size: 14 residues. The V gene end was trimmed by 5 bases and the J gene end by 2 bases; junction bases not matched to a gene: 3. Germline-derived CDR1 and CDR2 are MGHDK and SYGVNS. The CDR3 sequence is CASSRGLAAYEQYF. The DNA for the CDR3 is TGTGCCAGCAGTCGCGGACTAGCGGCCTACGAGCAGTACTTC.

The gene calls are TRBV6-5 and TRBJ2-6; D call uncertain. This CDR3 has 14 amino acids. Germline V CDR1 and CDR2: MNHEY, SVGAGI. Trimming left V 5 bases short and J 4 bases short, with 9 bases between. The DNA for the CDR3 is TGTGCCAGCAGTCTCAATAGAGGGGCCAACGTCCTGACTTTC. It codes for CASSLNRGANVLTF.

V usage is TRBV29-1 and J usage is TRBJ2-7, with 10 bases aligning to TRBD2. This CDR3 spans 12 amino acids. Germline V gene sequence: CDR1 SQVTM, CDR2 ANQGSEA. The V and J ends lost 6 bases and 5 bases, in that order; junction bases with no gene match: 4. CDR3 loop: CSVSSGSDEQYF. The CDR3 nucleotides read TGCAGCGTCTCTAGCGGGAGCGACGAGCAGTACTTC.

The gene calls are TRBV29-1 and TRBJ1-1, with 9 bases that match TRBD1. Germline V gene data show CDR1 as SQVTM and CDR2 as ANQGSEA. V shed 6 bases, J shed 8 bases, and the junction held 7 bases outside the gene matches. This CDR3 is built from 12 residues. CDR3 DNA: TGCAGCGTCCAACAGGGGGCGGTGGAAGCTTTCTTT. Its protein is CSVQQGAVEAFF.

Turning to this clone: A read error may account for a junction end that differs from germline. V usage is TRBV11-3 and J usage is TRBJ1-2; D possibly corresponds to TRBD1 (6 bases). The germline gives CDR1 SGHNT, CDR2 YENEEA. The length of the CDR3 is 12 residues. The CDR3 spells CASSGFDRRNHF. DNA for the CDR3: TGTGCCAGCAGCGGTTTTGACAGGCGAAACCACTTC. The entire variable domain, with the rest obtained from reference TRBV11-3 and TRBJ1-2, is as follows: EAGVVQSPRYKIIEKKQPVAFWCNPISGHNTLYWYLQNLGQGPELLIRYENEEAVDDSQLPKDRFSAERLKGVDSTLKIQPAELGDSAVYLCASSGFDRRNHFGSGTRLTVV.